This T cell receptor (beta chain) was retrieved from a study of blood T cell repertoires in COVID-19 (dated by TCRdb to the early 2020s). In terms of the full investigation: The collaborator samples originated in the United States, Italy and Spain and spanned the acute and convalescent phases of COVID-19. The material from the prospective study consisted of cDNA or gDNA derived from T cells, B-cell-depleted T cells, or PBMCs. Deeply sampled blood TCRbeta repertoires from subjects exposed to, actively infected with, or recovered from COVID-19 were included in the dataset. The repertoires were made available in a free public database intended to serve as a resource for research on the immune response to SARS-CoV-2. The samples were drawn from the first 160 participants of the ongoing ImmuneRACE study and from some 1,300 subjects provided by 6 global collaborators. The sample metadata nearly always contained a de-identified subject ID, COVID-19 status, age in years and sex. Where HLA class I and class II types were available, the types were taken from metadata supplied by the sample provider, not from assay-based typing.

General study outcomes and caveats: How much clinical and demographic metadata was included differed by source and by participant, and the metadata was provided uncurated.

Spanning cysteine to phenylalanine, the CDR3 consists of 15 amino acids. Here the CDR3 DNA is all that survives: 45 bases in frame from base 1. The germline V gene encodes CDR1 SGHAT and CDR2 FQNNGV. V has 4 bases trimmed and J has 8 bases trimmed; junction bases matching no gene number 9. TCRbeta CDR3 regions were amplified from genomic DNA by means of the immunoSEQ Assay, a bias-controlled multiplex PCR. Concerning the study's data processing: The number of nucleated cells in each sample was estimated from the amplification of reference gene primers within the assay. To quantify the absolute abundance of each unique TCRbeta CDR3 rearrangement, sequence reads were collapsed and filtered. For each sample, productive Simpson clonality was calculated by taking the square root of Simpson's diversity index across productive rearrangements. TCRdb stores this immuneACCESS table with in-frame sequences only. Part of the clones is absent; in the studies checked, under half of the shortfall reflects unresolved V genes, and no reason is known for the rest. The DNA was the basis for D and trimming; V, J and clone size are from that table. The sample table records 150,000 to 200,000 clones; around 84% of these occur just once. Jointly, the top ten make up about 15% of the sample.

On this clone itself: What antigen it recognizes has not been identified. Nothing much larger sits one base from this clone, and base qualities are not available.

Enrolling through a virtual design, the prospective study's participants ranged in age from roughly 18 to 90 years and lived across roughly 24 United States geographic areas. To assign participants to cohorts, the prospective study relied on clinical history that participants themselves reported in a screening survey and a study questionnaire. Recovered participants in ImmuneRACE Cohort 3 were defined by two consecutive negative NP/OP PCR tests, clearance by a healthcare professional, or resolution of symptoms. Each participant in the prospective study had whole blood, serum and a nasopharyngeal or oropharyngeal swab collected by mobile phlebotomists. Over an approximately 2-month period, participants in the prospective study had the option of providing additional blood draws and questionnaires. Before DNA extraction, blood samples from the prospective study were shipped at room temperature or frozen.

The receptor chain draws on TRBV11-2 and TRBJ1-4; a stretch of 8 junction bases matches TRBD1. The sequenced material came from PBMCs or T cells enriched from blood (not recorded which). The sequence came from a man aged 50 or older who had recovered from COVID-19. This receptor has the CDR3 CASSSDRGHGEKLFF. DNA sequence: TGTGCCAGCAGCTCCGACAGGGGCCATGGGGAAAAACTGTTTTTT.